The 5 T cell receptor beta chains given below trace back to one sample, sequenced in a study of neurological immune-mediated disorders. One entry per CDR3 protein results from TCRdb running MiXCR on the 5' RACE reads. The data show tens of thousands of distinct CDR3 sequences, roughly 5.5% seen once. Material for sequencing was PBMCs. Receptors were obtained from a man between 18 and 35 years old with multiple sclerosis.

In this sample, this clonotype turned up a few times. The rearrangement links TRBV20-1 to TRBJ1-2; D not certain. The germline gives CDR1 DFQATT, CDR2 SNEGSKA (reference sequence). The V gene lost 6 bases and the J gene lost 6 bases, with 14 bases spanning the gap. The CDR3 is 12 amino acids. The CDR3 DNA follows: TGCAGTGCCCCCCGTGGGGAGAATGGCTACACCTTC. This translates into CSAPRGENGYTF.

V gene TRBV27 combines with J gene TRBJ2-3; 10 positions match TRBD2. The CDR3 loop spans 15 amino acids. The V and J ends lost 6 bases and 5 bases, in that order; junction bases with no gene match: 8. Germline-derived CDR1 and CDR2 are MNHEY and SMNVEV (reference sequence). CDR3: CASRPLAGAGDTQYF. The CDR3 DNA follows: TGTGCCAGCAGGCCCCTAGCGGGGGCGGGAGATACGCAGTATTTT.

This clonotype has ten or more counts. The chain carries TRBV6-5 and TRBJ1-3, with D hard to call. This CDR3 has 14 amino acids. V lost 8 bases and J 0 bases, leaving 11 bases between the germline ends. Germline-derived CDR1 and CDR2 are MNHEY and SVGAGI. CDR3 residues: CASGSGGSGNTIYF. In nucleotides, the CDR3 is TGTGCCAGCGGGAGCGGAGGCTCTGGAAACACCATATATTTT.

There are many counts of this clonotype. V usage is TRBV6-4 and J usage is TRBJ2-1, with 12 bases that match TRBD2. Trimming cost V 0 bases and J 6 bases; bases outside gene matches: 0. CDR3 length: 15 amino acids. Looked up from germline, CDR1 is MRHNA and CDR2 is SNTAGT. The CDR3 loop is CASSDSTSGSNEQFF. CDR3 nucleotide sequence: TGTGCCAGCAGTGACTCGACTAGCGGGAGCAATGAGCAGTTCTTC.

This clonotype was recorded many times. The rearrangement links TRBV5-1 to TRBJ2-1; D might be TRBD2 (5 bases). This CDR3 is built from 15 residues. Between the trimmed V and J ends, which lost 0 bases and 7 bases, there was a span of 14 bases. Germline V lookup: CDR1 SGHRS, CDR2 YFSETQ. The CDR3 region is CASSLGPGSGNEQFF. The CDR3 DNA reads as TGCGCCAGCAGCTTGGGCCCGGGATCCGGAAATGAGCAGTTCTTC.